The clone carrying this T cell receptor beta chain was observed a few times. Its antigen remains unidentified. V was clipped by 5 bases and J by 2 bases; unmatched bases: 6. CDR3 length: 16 amino acids. The germline CDR1 and CDR2 sequences are SGHAT and FQNNGV. These data come from a study of cytomegalovirus exposure and HLA in healthy donors. Overall study results and limits: The authors judged a highly shared variant cluster likely a sequencing artifact.

Vbeta (60) and Jbeta (13) primers were used in the PCR. The method was immunoSEQ multiplex PCR; TCRdb's version includes in-frame clones alone and lacks a portion of them. Among roughly 96,000 clones, roughly 74% were seen once, and the ten largest hold 2.5% to 3.5%. The receptor's source is a female donor in good health and CMV-seropositive. This chain uses TRBV11-2 with TRBJ2-1; 10 nucleotides agree with TRBD2. The sequenced material came from PBMCs. The CDR3 DNA is TGTGCCAGCAGCCCACTCCTAGCGGGAGCCTACAATGAGCAGTTCTTC. It is translated as CASSPLLAGAYNEQFF.